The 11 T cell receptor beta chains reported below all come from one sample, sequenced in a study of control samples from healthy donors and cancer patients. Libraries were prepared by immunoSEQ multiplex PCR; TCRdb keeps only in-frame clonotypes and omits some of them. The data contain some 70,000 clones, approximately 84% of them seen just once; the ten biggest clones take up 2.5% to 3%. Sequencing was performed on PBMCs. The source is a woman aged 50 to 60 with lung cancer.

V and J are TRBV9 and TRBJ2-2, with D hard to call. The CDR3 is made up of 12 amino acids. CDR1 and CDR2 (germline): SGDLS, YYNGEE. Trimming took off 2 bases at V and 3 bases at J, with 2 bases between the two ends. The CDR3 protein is CASSVYTGELFF. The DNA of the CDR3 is TGTGCCAGCAGCGTGTACACCGGGGAGCTGTTTTTT.

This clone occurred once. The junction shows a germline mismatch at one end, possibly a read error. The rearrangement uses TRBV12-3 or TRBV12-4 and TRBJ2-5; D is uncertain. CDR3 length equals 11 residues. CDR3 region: CASSHQQTQYF. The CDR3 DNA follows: TGTGCCAGCAGCCACCAACAGACCCAGTACTTC.

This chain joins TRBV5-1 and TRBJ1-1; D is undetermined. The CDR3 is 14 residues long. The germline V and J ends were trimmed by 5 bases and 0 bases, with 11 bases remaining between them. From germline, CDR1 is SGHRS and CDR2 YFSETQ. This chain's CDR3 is CASRDESLNTEAFF. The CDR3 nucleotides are TGCGCCAGCAGGGACGAATCCTTGAACACTGAAGCTTTCTTT.

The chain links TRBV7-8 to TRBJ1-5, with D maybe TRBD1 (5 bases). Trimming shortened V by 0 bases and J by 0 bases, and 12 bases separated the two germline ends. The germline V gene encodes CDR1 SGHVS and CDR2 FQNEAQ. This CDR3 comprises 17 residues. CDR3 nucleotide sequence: TGTGCCAGCAGCTTAGCGGGGACCGGTTATAGCAATCAGCCCCAGCATTTT. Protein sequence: CASSLAGTGYSNQPQHF.

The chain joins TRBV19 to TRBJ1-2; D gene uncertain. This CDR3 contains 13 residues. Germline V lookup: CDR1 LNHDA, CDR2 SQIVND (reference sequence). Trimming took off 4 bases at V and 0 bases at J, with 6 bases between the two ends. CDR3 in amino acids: CASSRGANYGYTF. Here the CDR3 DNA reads TGTGCCAGTAGTAGGGGAGCTAACTATGGCTACACCTTC.

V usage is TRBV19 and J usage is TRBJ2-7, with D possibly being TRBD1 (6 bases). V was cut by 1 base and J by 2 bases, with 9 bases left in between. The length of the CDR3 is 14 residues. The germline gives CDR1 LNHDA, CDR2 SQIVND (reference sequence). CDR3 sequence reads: CASSIGGQTYEQYF. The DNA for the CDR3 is TGTGCCAGTAGTATAGGGGGGCAAACCTACGAGCAGTACTTC.

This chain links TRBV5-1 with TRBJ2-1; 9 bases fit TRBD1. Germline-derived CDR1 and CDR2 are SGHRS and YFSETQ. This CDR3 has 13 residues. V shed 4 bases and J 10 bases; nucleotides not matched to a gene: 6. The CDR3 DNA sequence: TGCGCCAGCAGCCAGGGACAGGGTAAGGAGCAGTTCTTC. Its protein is CASSQGQGKEQFF.

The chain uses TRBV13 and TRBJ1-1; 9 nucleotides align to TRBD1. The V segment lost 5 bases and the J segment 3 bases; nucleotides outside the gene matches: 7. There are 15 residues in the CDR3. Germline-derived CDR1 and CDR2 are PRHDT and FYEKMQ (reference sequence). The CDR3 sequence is CASSASGTGYTEAFF. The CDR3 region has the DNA TGTGCCAGCAGCGCGTCCGGGACAGGGTACACTGAAGCTTTCTTT.

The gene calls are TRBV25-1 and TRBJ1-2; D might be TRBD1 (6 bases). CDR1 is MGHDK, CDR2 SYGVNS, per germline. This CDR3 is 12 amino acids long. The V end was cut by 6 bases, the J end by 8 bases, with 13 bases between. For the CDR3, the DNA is TGTGCCAGCAGGTTGTCAGGGGAAGGCTACACCTTC. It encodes CASRLSGEGYTF.

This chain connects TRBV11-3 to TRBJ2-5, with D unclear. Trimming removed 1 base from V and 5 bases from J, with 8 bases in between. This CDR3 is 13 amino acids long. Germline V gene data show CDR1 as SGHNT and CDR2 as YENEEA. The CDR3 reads CASSLGLLETQYF. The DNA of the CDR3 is TGTGCCAGCAGCTTAGGGCTCTTGGAGACCCAGTACTTC.

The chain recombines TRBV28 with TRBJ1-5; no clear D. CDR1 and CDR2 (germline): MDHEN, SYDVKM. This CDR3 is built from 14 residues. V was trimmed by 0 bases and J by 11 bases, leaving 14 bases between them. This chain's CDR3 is CASSLWGASRAQHF. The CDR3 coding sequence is TGTGCCAGCAGTTTATGGGGAGCCAGTCGAGCCCAGCATTTT.